What follows are 14 T cell receptor beta chains derived from one specimen sequenced in a study of cytomegalovirus exposure and HLA in healthy donors. Both 60 Vbeta primers and 13 Jbeta primers went into the PCR. Clones were read by immunoSEQ multiplex PCR, and TCRdb kept only the in-frame ones, dropping some. The sample has 150,000 to 200,000 clones, 70% to 90% seen once. The sequencing input was PBMCs. The receptors here all came from a young man in good health and CMV-seropositive.

The chain employs TRBV7-9 and TRBJ2-5; possible D gene TRBD1, 5 bases. The CDR3 runs to 15 residues. Trimming pared 1 base from V and 1 base from J, leaving 10 bases between. The germline gives CDR1 SEHNR, CDR2 FQNEAQ (reference sequence). CDR3 loop: CASSLEGQSQETQYF. The CDR3 bases are TGTGCCAGCAGCTTAGAGGGGCAGTCCCAAGAGACCCAGTACTTC.

The chain couples TRBV2 to TRBJ2-1, with 10 bases identical to TRBD2. V trimming: 2 bases; J trimming: 3 bases; junction bases outside the gene matches: 1. The CDR3 is 15 residues long. The germline CDR1 and CDR2 sequences are SNHLY and FYNNEI. DNA of the CDR3: TGTGCCAGCAGTGAACTAGCGGGGGACTACAATGAGCAGTTCTTC. This translates into CASSELAGDYNEQFF.

V and J are TRBV6-4 and TRBJ2-3; TRBD2 matches at 9 bases. The CDR3 consists of 14 residues. V was pared by 4 bases and J by 1 base, with 0 bases of the junction left unmatched. Germline CDR1 is MRHNA and CDR2 is SNTAGT. CDR3 DNA sequence: TGTGCCAGCAGTGTAGCGGGGGGCACAGATACGCAGTATTTT. It encodes CASSVAGGTDTQYF.

This chain connects TRBV19 to TRBJ1-4; D perhaps matches TRBD1 (5 bases). Trimming left V 3 bases short and J 8 bases short, with 13 bases between. The CDR3 length is 14 residues. Looked up from germline, CDR1 is LNHDA and CDR2 is SQIVND (reference sequence). The CDR3 DNA reads as TGTGCCAGTAGTATGGGAGGGGAGGACGAAAAACTGTTTTTT. It is translated as CASSMGGEDEKLFF. Supplemented by reference TRBV19 and TRBJ1-4, the full variable domain reads DGGITQSPKYLFRKEGQNVTLSCEQNLNHDAMYWYRQDPGQGLRLIYYSQIVNDFQKGDIAEGYSVSREKKESFPLTVTSAQKNPTAFYLCASSMGGEDEKLFFGSGTQLSVL.

The genes are TRBV25-1 and TRBJ2-3; 8 nucleotides align to TRBD1. The CDR3 consists of 16 residues. Trimming took 1 base from V and 4 from J; bases not matched to a gene: 7. Germline V lookup: CDR1 MGHDK, CDR2 SYGVNS. CDR3 residues: CASSEWRTGMSDTQYF. CDR3 DNA: TGTGCCAGCAGTGAATGGAGGACAGGGATGTCAGATACGCAGTATTTT.

This clone has only one observation. This chain connects TRBV5-1 to TRBJ2-3; TRBD2 matches at 9 bases. The CDR3 spans 14 residues. Germline-derived CDR1 and CDR2 are SGHRS and YFSETQ. J was trimmed by 5 bases and V by 5 bases; bases with no gene match: 6. CDR3 sequence reads: CASRSRGGLDTQYF. The CDR3 DNA is TGCGCCAGCAGGTCGCGGGGGGGCCTAGATACGCAGTATTTT.

The CDR3, as DNA: TGTGCCAGCAGTTCCGGCTCTGGAAACACCATATATTTT. Amino acid sequence: CASSSGSGNTIYF. The chain joins TRBV6-5 to TRBJ1-3; D unclear. CDR1 is MNHEY, CDR2 SVGAGI, per germline. V dropped 4 bases and J dropped 0 bases, with 4 bases sitting between them. This CDR3 is 13 amino acids long.

The chain links TRBV6-1 to TRBJ1-6, with a weak D call TRBD1 (6 bases). This CDR3 comprises 16 residues. Germline assignment: CDR1 MNHNS and CDR2 SASEGT. Trimming removed 2 bases at V and 11 bases at J, with 19 bases between. CDR3 nucleotide sequence: TGTGCCAGCAGTGAAACGCTCGCAGGGGCCGGAGCACCCCTCCACTTT. Its protein is CASSETLAGAGAPLHF.

V is TRBV7-2 and J is TRBJ1-2, with D perhaps matching TRBD1 (5 bases). CDR1 and CDR2 from the germline V gene are SGHTA and FQGNSA. The CDR3 runs 18 residues. V lost 5 bases and J lost 2, with 24 bases in between. The CDR3 reads CASSPAGRGTKGNYGYTF. CDR3 coding DNA: TGTGCCAGCAGCCCAGCGGGGCGTGGCACCAAAGGGAACTATGGCTACACCTTC.

The CDR3 sequence: CASSLAGDVNEQFF. The CDR3 DNA sequence: TGTGCCAGCAGCCTAGCGGGGGATGTAAATGAGCAGTTCTTC. The gene calls are TRBV6-5 and TRBJ2-1, with 10 bases identical to TRBD2. There are 14 residues in the CDR3. The germline V gene has CDR1 MNHEY and CDR2 SVGAGI. V trimming: 6 bases; J trimming: 7 bases; junction bases outside the gene matches: 6.

V and J are TRBV14 and TRBJ1-2; D might be TRBD1 (5 bases). Per the germline V gene, CDR1 is SGHDN and CDR2 is FVKESK. Trimming shortened V by 4 bases and J by 6 bases, and 18 bases separated the two germline ends. The CDR3 contains 15 residues. The CDR3, as DNA: TGTGCCAGCAGCCCCTGGGAGGCAGGGAATAATGGCTACACCTTC. Its protein product is CASSPWEAGNNGYTF. Full variable domain (outside the CDR3, taken from reference TRBV14 and TRBJ1-2): EAGVTQFPSHSVIEKGQTVTLRCDPISGHDNLYWYRRVMGKEIKFLLHFVKESKQDESGMPNNRFLAERTGGTYSTLKVQPAELEDSGVYFCASSPWEAGNNGYTFGSGTRLTVV.

This clone was observed a few times. V and J are TRBV9 and TRBJ1-1; D remains ambiguous. V was shortened by 3 bases and J by 7 bases, with 13 bases between the two germline ends. Germline-derived CDR1 and CDR2 are SGDLS and YYNGEE. This CDR3 spans 13 amino acids. The CDR3 DNA follows: TGTGCCAGCAGCGCCGGACGGGAGAATGAAGCTTTCTTT. Residues: CASSAGRENEAFF. The full variable domain, completed using reference TRBV9 and TRBJ1-1, is DSGVTQTPKHLITATGQRVTLRCSPRSGDLSVYWYQQSLDQGLQFLIQYYNGEERAKGNILERFSAQQFPDLHSELNLSSLELGDSALYFCASSAGRENEAFFGQGTRLTVV.

This clone was counted a single time. V is TRBV18 and J is TRBJ2-7; D call uncertain. The CDR3 extends over 14 amino acids. Germline CDR1 reads KGHSH; CDR2 reads LQKENI. Trimming left V 2 bases short and J 4 bases short, with 12 bases between. The CDR3 bases are TGTGCCAGCTCACCAAACAGCCTTACTTACGAGCAGTACTTC. Translating gives CASSPNSLTYEQYF.

The chain carries TRBV5-4 and TRBJ2-5; TRBD2 matches at 7 bases. Trimming took 5 bases from V and 5 from J; bases not matched to a gene: 18. The CDR3 totals 17 residues. Germline V gene sequence: CDR1 SGHNT, CDR2 YYREEE (reference sequence). The CDR3 loop is CASSIHYRTSSRETQYF. Written as DNA, the CDR3 is TGTGCCAGCAGTATACACTACAGGACTAGTTCGCGGGAGACCCAGTACTTC. Supplemented by reference TRBV5-4 and TRBJ2-5, the full variable domain reads ETGVTQSPTHLIKTRGQQVTLRCSSQSGHNTVSWYQQALGQGPQFIFQYYREEENGRGNFPPRFSGLQFPNYSSELNVNALELDDSALYLCASSIHYRTSSRETQYFGPGTRLLVL.